Each of the 16 T cell receptor beta chains below was sequenced from the same sample in a study of Ad26.COV2.S vaccination and SARS-CoV-2 variants. Some clones are missing from TCRdb's copy, which holds only in-frame ones; the method was immunoSEQ multiplex PCR. The sample shows roughly 380,000 clones, under 95% of them seen only once. Source: peripheral blood, taken after recovery from COVID-19. The receptor source for this set is a human donor who had recovered from COVID-19.

The rearrangement links TRBV27 to TRBJ2-1; D remains ambiguous. V lost 5 bases and J 4 bases, leaving 15 bases between the germline ends. CDR3 length: 15 amino acids. Per the germline V gene, CDR1 is MNHEY and CDR2 is SMNVEV (reference sequence). CDR3 protein: CASSPNPPPYNEQFF. The CDR3 bases are TGTGCCAGCAGTCCGAATCCCCCGCCGTACAATGAGCAGTTCTTC.

The V gene is TRBV2, the J gene TRBJ2-5, with 13 bases that match TRBD2. Germline V lookup: CDR1 SNHLY, CDR2 FYNNEI. Trimming cost V 3 bases and J 4 bases; bases outside gene matches: 5. This CDR3 has 16 residues. The CDR3 reads CASSDLRLAGGETQYF. Here the CDR3 DNA reads TGTGCCAGCAGTGATCTGAGACTAGCGGGGGGAGAGACCCAGTACTTC.

The V and J genes are TRBV29-1 and TRBJ2-1; TRBD1 is a possible D gene (5 bases). V was pared by 4 bases and J by 6 bases, with 19 bases between. This CDR3 comprises 15 residues. Germline V gives CDR1 SQVTM, CDR2 ANQGSEA. The CDR3 DNA is TGCAGCGTTGGGCCCCTTCCCCCAGGGCGCAATGAGCAGTTCTTC. Translated, it gives CSVGPLPPGRNEQFF.

In nucleotides, the CDR3 is TGTGCCAGCAGCGTAGGAGGCGGGGGGGCAGCAGATACGCAGTATTTT. Translating gives CASSVGGGGAADTQYF. The chain combines TRBV9 with TRBJ2-3; 9 bases map to TRBD2. Germline V gene sequence: CDR1 SGDLS, CDR2 YYNGEE. The CDR3 spans 16 residues. The V and J ends lost 0 bases and 4 bases, in that order; junction bases with no gene match: 6.

This chain joins TRBV5-8 and TRBJ1-5; unclear D gene. Germline CDR1 and CDR2: SGHTS and YDEGEE. CDR3 size: 15 residues. The V and J ends lost 4 bases and 0 bases respectively, with 11 bases between them. The CDR3 DNA follows: TGTGCCAGCAGCGGGAGCCTTTATAGCAATCAGCCCCAGCATTTT. It encodes CASSGSLYSNQPQHF.

In its sample, this clone was seen once. This chain links TRBV18 with TRBJ2-2; 7 bases fit TRBD1. CDR1 is KGHSH, CDR2 LQKENI, per germline. This CDR3 contains 15 residues. V shed 0 bases, J shed 4 bases, and the junction held 2 bases outside the gene matches. CDR3 loop: CASSPPRQGTGELFF. The CDR3 DNA sequence: TGTGCCAGCTCACCACCGCGACAGGGCACCGGGGAGCTGTTTTTT. The variable domain in full, completed from reference TRBV18 and TRBJ2-2, reads NAGVMQNPRHLVRRRGQEARLRCSPMKGHSHVYWYRQLPEEGLKFMVYLQKENIIDESGMPKERFSAEFPKEGPSILRIQQVVRGDSAAYFCASSPPRQGTGELFFGEGSRLTVL.

This clone was recorded only once. The chain is built from TRBV19 and TRBJ1-4; TRBD1 matches 7 bases. Germline lookup yields CDR1 LNHDA and CDR2 SQIVND (reference sequence). Germline trimming cut 3 bases from V and 0 bases from J; bases unmatched to any gene: 7. This CDR3 comprises 17 residues. The chain's CDR3 is CASSMSQGRATNEKLFF. The CDR3 DNA follows: TGTGCCAGTAGTATGTCACAGGGGAGAGCAACTAATGAAAAACTGTTTTTT.

The rearrangement joins TRBV7-3 to TRBJ2-1, with 13 bases that match TRBD2. Germline trimming cut 0 bases from V and 10 bases from J; bases unmatched to any gene: 0. The CDR3 contains 14 residues. Germline V gene data show CDR1 as SGHTA and CDR2 as FQGTGA. CDR3 coding DNA: TGTGCCAGCAGCTTAACGGGACTAGCGGGAGAGCAGTTCTTC. This codes for CASSLTGLAGEQFF. Complete variable domain (other parts from reference TRBV7-3 and TRBJ2-1): GAGVSQTPSNKVTEKGKYVELRCDPISGHTALYWYRQSLGQGPEFLIYFQGTGAADDSGLPNDRFFAVRPEGSVSTLKIQRTERGDSAVYLCASSLTGLAGEQFFGPGTRLTVL.

The chain carries TRBV7-9 and TRBJ1-6; no firm D call. There are 13 residues in the CDR3. Deletions cut 5 bases from V and 9 bases from J, with 11 bases between. Germline values: CDR1 SEHNR, CDR2 FQNEAQ (reference sequence). CDR3 DNA sequence: TGTGCCAGCAGCCCTGCCCGGGGTTCACCCCTCCACTTT. This gives the protein CASSPARGSPLHF.

The CDR3 DNA reads TGTGCCAGCAGTTACCGGGACAGTCCTACCTACGAGCAGTACTTC. Protein: CASSYRDSPTYEQYF. This chain joins TRBV6-2 or TRBV6-3 and TRBJ2-7; TRBD1 aligns across 7 bases. The CDR3 consists of 15 residues. CDR1 and CDR2 from the germline V gene are MNHEY and SVGEGT. V dropped 2 bases and J dropped 2; count of bases not matched to a gene: 6.

V and J are TRBV7-8 and TRBJ2-3; 9 bases match TRBD2. The CDR3 is 16 amino acids. Germline V gene lookup returns CDR1 SGHVS and CDR2 FQNEAQ. The J segment lost 5 bases and the V segment lost 1 base, leaving 7 bases of the junction unmatched. This CDR3 is CASSLVAGGYGDTQYF. Written as DNA, the CDR3 is TGTGCCAGCAGCTTAGTCGCGGGGGGGTATGGAGATACGCAGTATTTT.

The chain links TRBV7-8 to TRBJ2-5; no reliable D call. CDR3 length: 11 amino acids. The germline V gene encodes CDR1 SGHVS and CDR2 FQNEAQ. V dropped 3 bases and J dropped 5 bases, with 4 bases sitting between them. For the CDR3, the DNA is TGTGCCAGCAGCTTCACCGAGACCCAGTACTTC. Translation gives CASSFTETQYF.

This clone came up once. V gene TRBV14 combines with J gene TRBJ2-2; no clear D gene. CDR1 is SGHDN, CDR2 FVKESK, per germline. This CDR3 spans 13 amino acids. V dropped 3 bases and J dropped 1 base, with 3 bases sitting between them. The CDR3 region is CASSQENTGELFF. DNA of the CDR3: TGTGCCAGCAGCCAGGAGAACACCGGGGAGCTGTTTTTT.

In DNA form, the CDR3 reads TGTGCCAGCAGCTTACTTAGGACAGGGGACTACGAGCAGTACTTC. Its translation is CASSLLRTGDYEQYF. This sequence joins TRBV5-4 and TRBJ2-7; 9 bases map to TRBD1. This CDR3 has 15 residues. Germline lookup yields CDR1 SGHNT and CDR2 YYREEE (reference sequence). The J segment lost 3 bases and the V segment lost 2 bases, leaving 6 bases of the junction unmatched.

The chain joins TRBV19 to TRBJ1-5; 7 bases match TRBD1. Trimming at V came to 6 bases and at J to 0 bases, leaving 5 bases not matched to a gene. Germline CDR1 is LNHDA and CDR2 is SQIVND (reference sequence). CDR3 length: 15 amino acids. CDR3 nucleotides: TGTGCCAGTAGACTACAGGGGTATAGCAATCAGCCCCAGCATTTT. Amino acids: CASRLQGYSNQPQHF.

V usage is TRBV6-5 and J usage is TRBJ1-2; D not certain. The CDR3 loop spans 14 amino acids. V was clipped by 7 bases and J by 1 base, with 13 bases between them. In germline, CDR1 is MNHEY, CDR2 SVGAGI. The CDR3 DNA follows: TGTGCCAGCACTAGAACCGGGGTTAACTATGGCTACACCTTC. It specifies CASTRTGVNYGYTF.